Shown below are 11 T cell receptor beta chains from a single sample sequenced in a study of shared clonotypes between healthy human individuals. The naive CD8 fraction comprised CD45RO-negative cells positively selected for CCR7 and excluded terminally differentiated effector memory CD45RA+ cells. Sequencing used immunoSEQ multiplex PCR; TCRdb keeps in-frame clones, though not all of them. The sample includes about 680,000 clones, about 90% seen only once; the top ten take approximately 24%. The sample consisted of naive CD8+ T cells sorted from blood. These receptors all come from a man aged 25-40 years in good health.

The chain is built from TRBV6-5 and TRBJ1-1; D unclear. The CDR3 spans 14 residues. The germline gives CDR1 MNHEY, CDR2 SVGAGI. Trimming pared 4 bases from V and 4 bases from J, leaving 13 bases between. In DNA form, the CDR3 reads TGTGCCAGCAGTTTCCAAGGCGCGGGCACTGAAGCTTTCTTT. Its protein product is CASSFQGAGTEAFF.

The chain has TRBV11-2 and TRBJ2-1; 10 bases map to TRBD2. The CDR3 covers 16 residues. Losses at the gene ends were 5 bases for V and 7 bases for J; bases not matched to a gene: 11. Germline V gives CDR1 SGHAT, CDR2 FQNNGV. The CDR3 loop reads CASSLRRASGSNEQFF. The DNA of the CDR3 is TGTGCCAGCAGCCTCAGGAGGGCTAGCGGGAGTAATGAGCAGTTCTTC.

This clone appeared a single time. The sample carries other DNA sequences with the same CDR3. The genes are TRBV27 and TRBJ1-1; perhaps TRBD1 as D (5 bases). CDR1 and CDR2 (germline): MNHEY, SMNVEV (reference sequence). Trimming shortened V by 2 bases and J by 2 bases, and 6 bases separated the two germline ends. CDR3 size: 13 residues. Here the CDR3 DNA reads TGTGCCAGCAGTTTAGGGGGTAACACTGAAGCTTTCTTT. This gives the protein CASSLGGNTEAFF.

The chain employs TRBV7-9 and TRBJ2-7; tentative D call: TRBD2 (5 bases). The germline V gene has CDR1 SEHNR and CDR2 FQNEAQ (reference sequence). This CDR3 has 18 amino acids. V lost 4 bases, J lost 0 bases, and 22 bases lay in between. CDR3 amino acids: CASSSTASGKMSSYEQYF. In DNA form, the CDR3 reads TGTGCCAGCAGCTCCACCGCCTCGGGGAAAATGAGCTCCTACGAGCAGTACTTC.

This clone was picked up one time. V gene TRBV28 combines with J gene TRBJ1-2; TRBD1 aligns across 9 bases. The CDR3 runs 15 residues. CDR1 MDHEN and CDR2 SYDVKM come from the germline V gene. Trimming at V came to 5 bases and at J to 5 bases, leaving 9 bases not matched to a gene. CDR3 in amino acids: CASSPPTGTGYGYTF. The CDR3 coding sequence is TGTGCCAGCAGTCCACCCACCGGGACAGGGTATGGCTACACCTTC.

As concerns this clone: Other nucleotide sequences from this sample produce the same CDR3. This chain connects TRBV11-2 to TRBJ2-3; 9 positions agree with TRBD1. The CDR3 sequence is 17 residues long. CDR1 SGHAT and CDR2 FQNNGV come from the germline V gene. V lost 9 bases and J lost 8; bases outside the gene matches: 21. The CDR3 nucleotides are TGTGCCAGTAGCATCATACCGGGACAGGGCCTAATGGGTACGCAGTATTTT. Translating it yields CASSIIPGQGLMGTQYF.

The chain uses TRBV2 and TRBJ1-4; TRBD1 matches 7 bases. The V segment lost 6 bases and the J segment 4 bases; nucleotides outside the gene matches: 17. CDR1 and CDR2 from the germline V gene are SNHLY and FYNNEI. The length of the CDR3 is 18 residues. CDR3 bases: TGTGCCAGCAGCTTTGACAGGGTAAACTTTGCCTATAATGAAAAACTGTTTTTT. This translates into CASSFDRVNFAYNEKLFF.

This clone was seen just once. Distinct nucleotide sequences in the sample also encode this CDR3. The chain recombines TRBV7-9 with TRBJ2-2; no firm D call. This CDR3 has 11 amino acids. Looked up from germline, CDR1 is SEHNR and CDR2 is FQNEAQ (reference sequence). The V end was cut by 6 bases, the J end by 6 bases, with 5 bases between. Written as DNA, the CDR3 is TGTGCCAGCAGTCTCTCCGGGGAGCTGTTTTTT. Protein sequence: CASSLSGELFF.

This clone appeared a few times. This chain connects TRBV23-1 to TRBJ2-1; TRBD1 matches 7 bases. TRBV23-1 is known as an ORF, though its function is uncertain. Trimming took 2 bases from V and 6 from J; bases not matched to a gene: 4. The CDR3 length is 14 residues. The CDR3 DNA follows: TGCGCCAGCAGTCAAAATCGACAGGGCAATGAGCAGTTCTTC. Translation: CASSQNRQGNEQFF.

V gene TRBV5-6 combines with J gene TRBJ2-7; D ambiguous. Germline-derived CDR1 and CDR2 are SGHDT and YYEEEE. The CDR3 loop spans 14 amino acids. V shed 0 bases and J shed 3 bases, with 10 bases lying between them. This CDR3 is CASSLGSLDYEQYF. The CDR3 DNA is TGTGCCAGCAGCTTGGGGAGCCTGGACTACGAGCAGTACTTC. Full variable domain (missing parts from reference TRBV5-6 and TRBJ2-7): DAGVTQSPTHLIKTRGQQVTLRCSPKSGHDTVSWYQQALGQGPQFIFQYYEEEERQRGNFPDRFSGHQFPNYSSELNVNALLLGDSALYLCASSLGSLDYEQYFGPGTRLTVT.

The chain links TRBV4-1 to TRBJ2-7; 9 positions agree with TRBD1. This CDR3 is built from 15 residues. V lost 3 bases, J lost 2 bases, and 5 bases stayed unmatched. Germline V gene data show CDR1 as MGHRA and CDR2 as YSYEKL. CDR3 region: CASSQFDRGTYEQYF. CDR3 bases: TGCGCCAGCAGCCAGTTTGACAGGGGGACCTACGAGCAGTACTTC.